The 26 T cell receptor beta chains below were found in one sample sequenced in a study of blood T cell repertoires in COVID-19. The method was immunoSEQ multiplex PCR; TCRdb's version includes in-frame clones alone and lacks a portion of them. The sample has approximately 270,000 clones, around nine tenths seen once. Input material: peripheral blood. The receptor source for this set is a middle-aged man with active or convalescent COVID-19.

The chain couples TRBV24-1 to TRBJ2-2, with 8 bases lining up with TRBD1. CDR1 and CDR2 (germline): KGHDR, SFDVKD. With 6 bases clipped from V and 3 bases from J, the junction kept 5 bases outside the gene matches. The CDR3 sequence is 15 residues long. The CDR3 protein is CATSPGGSDTGELFF. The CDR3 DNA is TGTGCCACCAGTCCAGGGGGCTCGGACACCGGGGAGCTGTTTTTT.

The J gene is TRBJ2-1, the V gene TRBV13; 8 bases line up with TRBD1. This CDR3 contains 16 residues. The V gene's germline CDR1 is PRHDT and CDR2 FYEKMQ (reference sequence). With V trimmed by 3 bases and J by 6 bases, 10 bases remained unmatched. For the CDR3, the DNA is TGTGCCAGCAGCTTTTTACAACCGACAGGGGTCAATGAGCAGTTCTTC. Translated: CASSFLQPTGVNEQFF.

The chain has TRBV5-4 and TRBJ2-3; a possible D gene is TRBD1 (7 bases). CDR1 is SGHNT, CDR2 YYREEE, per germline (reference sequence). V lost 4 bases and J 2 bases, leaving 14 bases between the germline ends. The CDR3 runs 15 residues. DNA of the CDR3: TGTGCCAGCAGCGCGGGACAGAGATACACAGATACGCAGTATTTT. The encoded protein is CASSAGQRYTDTQYF.

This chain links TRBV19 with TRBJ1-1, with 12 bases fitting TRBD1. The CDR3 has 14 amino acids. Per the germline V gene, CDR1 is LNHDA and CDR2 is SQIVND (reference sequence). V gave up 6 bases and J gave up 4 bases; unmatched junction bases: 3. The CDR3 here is CASREGQGATEAFF. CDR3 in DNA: TGTGCCAGTAGGGAGGGACAGGGGGCCACTGAAGCTTTCTTT.

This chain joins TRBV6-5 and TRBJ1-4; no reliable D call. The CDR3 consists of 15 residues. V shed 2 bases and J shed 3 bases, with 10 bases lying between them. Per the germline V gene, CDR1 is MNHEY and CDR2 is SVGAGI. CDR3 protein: CASSYQEAANEKLFF. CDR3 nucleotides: TGTGCCAGCAGTTACCAGGAGGCGGCTAATGAAAAACTGTTTTTT.

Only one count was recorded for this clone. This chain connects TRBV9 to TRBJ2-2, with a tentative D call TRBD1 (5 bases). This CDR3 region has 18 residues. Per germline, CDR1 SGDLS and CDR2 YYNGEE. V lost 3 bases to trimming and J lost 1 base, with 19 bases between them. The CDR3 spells CASSALGSGQGNTGELFF. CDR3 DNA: TGTGCCAGCAGCGCACTGGGCTCCGGGCAGGGGAACACCGGGGAGCTGTTTTTT.

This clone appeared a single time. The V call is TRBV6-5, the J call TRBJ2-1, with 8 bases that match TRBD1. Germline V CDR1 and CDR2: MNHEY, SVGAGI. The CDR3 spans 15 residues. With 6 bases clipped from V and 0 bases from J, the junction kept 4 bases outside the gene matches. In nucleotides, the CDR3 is TGTGCCAGCAGCTATACAGGGGGCTCCTACAATGAGCAGTTCTTC. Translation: CASSYTGGSYNEQFF.

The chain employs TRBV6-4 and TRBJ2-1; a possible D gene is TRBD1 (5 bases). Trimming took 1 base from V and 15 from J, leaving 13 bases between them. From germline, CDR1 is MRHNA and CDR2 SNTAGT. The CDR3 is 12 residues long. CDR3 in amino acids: CASSDFTGVPFF. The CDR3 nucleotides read TGTGCCAGCAGTGACTTTACAGGTGTGCCGTTCTTC.

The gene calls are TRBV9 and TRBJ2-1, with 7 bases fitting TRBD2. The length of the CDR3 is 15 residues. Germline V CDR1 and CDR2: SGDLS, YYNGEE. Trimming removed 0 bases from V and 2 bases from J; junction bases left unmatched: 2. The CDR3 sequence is CASSVAGLPYNEQFF. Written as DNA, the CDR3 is TGTGCCAGCAGCGTAGCGGGACTACCCTACAATGAGCAGTTCTTC.

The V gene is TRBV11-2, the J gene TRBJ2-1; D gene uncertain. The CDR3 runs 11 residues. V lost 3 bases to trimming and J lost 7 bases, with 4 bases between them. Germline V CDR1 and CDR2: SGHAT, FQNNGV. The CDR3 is CASSFSNEQFF. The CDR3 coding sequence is TGTGCCAGCAGCTTTTCAAATGAGCAGTTCTTC.

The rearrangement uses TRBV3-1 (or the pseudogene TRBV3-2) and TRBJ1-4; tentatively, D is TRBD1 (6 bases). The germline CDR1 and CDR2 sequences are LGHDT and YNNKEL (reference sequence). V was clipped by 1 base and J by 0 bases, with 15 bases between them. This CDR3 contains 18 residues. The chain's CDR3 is CASSQALDRIATNEKLFF. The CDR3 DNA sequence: TGTGCCAGCAGCCAAGCCCTGGACAGAATTGCAACTAATGAAAAACTGTTTTTT.

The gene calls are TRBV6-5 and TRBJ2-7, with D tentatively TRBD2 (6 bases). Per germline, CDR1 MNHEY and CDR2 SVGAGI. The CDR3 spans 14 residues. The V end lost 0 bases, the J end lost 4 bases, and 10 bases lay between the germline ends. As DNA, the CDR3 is TGTGCCAGCAGTTACTCGATGGAGGGGTACGAGCAGTACTTC. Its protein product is CASSYSMEGYEQYF.

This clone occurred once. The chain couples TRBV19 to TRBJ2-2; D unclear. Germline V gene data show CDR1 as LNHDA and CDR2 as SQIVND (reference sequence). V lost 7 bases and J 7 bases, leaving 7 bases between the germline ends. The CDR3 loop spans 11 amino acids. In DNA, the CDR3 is TGTGCCAGTACTAGTGACGGGGAGCTGTTTTTT. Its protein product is CASTSDGELFF. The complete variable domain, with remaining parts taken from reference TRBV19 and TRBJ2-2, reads DGGITQSPKYLFRKEGQNVTLSCEQNLNHDAMYWYRQDPGQGLRLIYYSQIVNDFQKGDIAEGYSVSREKKESFPLTVTSAQKNPTAFYLCASTSDGELFFGEGSRLTVL.

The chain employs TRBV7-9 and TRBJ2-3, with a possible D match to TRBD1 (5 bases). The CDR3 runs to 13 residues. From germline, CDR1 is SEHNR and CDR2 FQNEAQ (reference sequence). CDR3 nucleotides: TGTGCTATCAGAGAGCCAGGGCACGATACGCAGTATTTT. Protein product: CAIREPGHDTQYF.

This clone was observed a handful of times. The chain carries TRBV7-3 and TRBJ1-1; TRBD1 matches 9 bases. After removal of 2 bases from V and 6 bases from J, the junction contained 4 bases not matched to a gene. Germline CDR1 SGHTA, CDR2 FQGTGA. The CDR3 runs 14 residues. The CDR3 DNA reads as TGTGCCAGCAGCTTAGGGACAGGGTATTCTGAAGCTTTCTTT. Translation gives CASSLGTGYSEAFF.

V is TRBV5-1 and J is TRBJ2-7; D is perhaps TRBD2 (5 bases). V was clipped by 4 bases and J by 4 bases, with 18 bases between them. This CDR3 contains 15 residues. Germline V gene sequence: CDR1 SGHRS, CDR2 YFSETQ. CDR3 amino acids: CASSPPRTHTYEQYF. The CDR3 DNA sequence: TGCGCCAGCAGCCCTCCCCGGACTCATACTTACGAGCAGTACTTC.

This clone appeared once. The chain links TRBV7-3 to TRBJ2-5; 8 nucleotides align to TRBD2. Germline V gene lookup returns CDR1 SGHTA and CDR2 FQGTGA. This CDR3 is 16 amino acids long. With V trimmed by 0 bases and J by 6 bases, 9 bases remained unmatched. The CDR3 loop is CASSLTTGGPPQTQYF. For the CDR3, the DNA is TGTGCCAGCAGCTTAACGACGGGGGGGCCCCCACAGACCCAGTACTTC.

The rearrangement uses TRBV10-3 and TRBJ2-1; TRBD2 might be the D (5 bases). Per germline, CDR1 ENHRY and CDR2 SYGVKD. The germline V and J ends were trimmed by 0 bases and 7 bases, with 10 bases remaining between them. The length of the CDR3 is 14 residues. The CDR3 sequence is CAISESPGINEQFF. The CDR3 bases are TGTGCCATCAGTGAGTCCCCGGGGATTAATGAGCAGTTCTTC.

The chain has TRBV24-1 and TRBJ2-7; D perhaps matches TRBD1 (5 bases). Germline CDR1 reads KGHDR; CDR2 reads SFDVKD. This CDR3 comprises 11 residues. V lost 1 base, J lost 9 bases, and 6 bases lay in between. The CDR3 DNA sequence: TGTGCCACCAGTGATTTCCAGGGGCAGTACTTC. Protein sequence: CATSDFQGQYF.

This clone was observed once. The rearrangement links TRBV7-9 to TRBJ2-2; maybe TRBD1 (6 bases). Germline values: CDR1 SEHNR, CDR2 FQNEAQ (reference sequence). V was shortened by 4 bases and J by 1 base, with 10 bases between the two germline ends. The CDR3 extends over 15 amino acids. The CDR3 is CASSWGTLNTGELFF. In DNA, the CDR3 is TGTGCCAGCAGCTGGGGGACATTGAACACCGGGGAGCTGTTTTTT.

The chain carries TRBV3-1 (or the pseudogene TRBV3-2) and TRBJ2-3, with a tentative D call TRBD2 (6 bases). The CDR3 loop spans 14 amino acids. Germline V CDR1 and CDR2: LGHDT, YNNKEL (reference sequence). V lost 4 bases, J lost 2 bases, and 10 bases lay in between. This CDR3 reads CASSLTRPTDTQYF. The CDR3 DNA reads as TGTGCCAGCAGCCTGACTAGACCCACAGATACGCAGTATTTT.

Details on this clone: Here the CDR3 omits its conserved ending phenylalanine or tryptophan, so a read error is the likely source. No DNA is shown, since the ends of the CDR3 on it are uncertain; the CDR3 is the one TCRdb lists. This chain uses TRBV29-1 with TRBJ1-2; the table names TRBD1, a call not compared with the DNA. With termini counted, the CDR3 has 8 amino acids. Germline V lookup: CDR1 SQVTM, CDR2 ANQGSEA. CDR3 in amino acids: CSVDTGVL.

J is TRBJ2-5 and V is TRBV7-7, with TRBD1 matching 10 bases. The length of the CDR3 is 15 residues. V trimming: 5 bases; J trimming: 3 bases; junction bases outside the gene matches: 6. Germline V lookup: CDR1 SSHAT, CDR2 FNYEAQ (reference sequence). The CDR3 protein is CASSPIGQGEETQYF. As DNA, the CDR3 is TGTGCCAGCAGCCCTATCGGACAGGGGGAAGAGACCCAGTACTTC. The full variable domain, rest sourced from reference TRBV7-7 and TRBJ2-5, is GAGVSQSPRYKVTKRGQDVTLRCDPISSHATLYWYQQALGQGPEFLTYFNYEAQPDKSGLPSDRFSAERPEGSISTLTIQRTEQRDSAMYRCASSPIGQGEETQYFGPGTRLLVL.

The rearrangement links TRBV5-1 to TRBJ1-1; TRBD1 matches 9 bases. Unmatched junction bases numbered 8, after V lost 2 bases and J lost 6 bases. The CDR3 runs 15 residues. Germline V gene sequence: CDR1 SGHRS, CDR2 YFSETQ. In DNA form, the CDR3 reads TGCGCCAGCAGCTTCGCGACAGGGGGTAACGCTGAAGCTTTCTTT. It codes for CASSFATGGNAEAFF. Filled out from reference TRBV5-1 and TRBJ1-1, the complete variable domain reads KAGVTQTPRYLIKTRGQQVTLSCSPISGHRSVSWYQQTPGQGLQFLFEYFSETQRNKGNFPGRFSGRQFSNSRSEMNVSTLELGDSALYLCASSFATGGNAEAFFGQGTRLTVV.

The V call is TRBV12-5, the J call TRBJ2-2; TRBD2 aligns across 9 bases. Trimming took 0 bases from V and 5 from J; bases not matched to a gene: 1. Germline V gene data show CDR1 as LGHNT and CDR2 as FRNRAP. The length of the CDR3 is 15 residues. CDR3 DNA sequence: TGTGCTAGTGGTTTGGTGCTAGCGGGGACCGGGGAGCTGTTTTTT. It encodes CASGLVLAGTGELFF.

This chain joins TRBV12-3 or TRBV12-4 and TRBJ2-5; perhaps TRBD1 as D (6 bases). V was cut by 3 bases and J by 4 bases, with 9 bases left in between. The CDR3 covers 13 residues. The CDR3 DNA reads TGTGCCAGCAGTTTCGGCAGGGGAGAGACCCAGTACTTC. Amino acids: CASSFGRGETQYF.